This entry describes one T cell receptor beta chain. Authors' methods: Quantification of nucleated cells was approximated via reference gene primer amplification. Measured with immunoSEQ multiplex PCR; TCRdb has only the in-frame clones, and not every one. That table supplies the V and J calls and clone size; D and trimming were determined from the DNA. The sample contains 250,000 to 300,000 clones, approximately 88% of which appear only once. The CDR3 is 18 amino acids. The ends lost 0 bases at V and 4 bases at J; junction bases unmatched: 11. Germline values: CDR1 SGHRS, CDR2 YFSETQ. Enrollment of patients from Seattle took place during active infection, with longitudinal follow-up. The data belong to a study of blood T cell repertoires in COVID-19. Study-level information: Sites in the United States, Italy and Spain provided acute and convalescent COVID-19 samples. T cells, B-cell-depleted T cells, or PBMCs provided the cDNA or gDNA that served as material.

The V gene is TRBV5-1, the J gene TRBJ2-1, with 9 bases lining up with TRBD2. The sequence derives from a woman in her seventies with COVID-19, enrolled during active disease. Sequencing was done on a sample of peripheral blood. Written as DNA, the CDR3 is TGCGCCAGCAGCTTGGTTCGGTTTTCCCTAGCGGGGTACAATGAGCAGTTCTTC. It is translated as CASSLVRFSLAGYNEQFF.